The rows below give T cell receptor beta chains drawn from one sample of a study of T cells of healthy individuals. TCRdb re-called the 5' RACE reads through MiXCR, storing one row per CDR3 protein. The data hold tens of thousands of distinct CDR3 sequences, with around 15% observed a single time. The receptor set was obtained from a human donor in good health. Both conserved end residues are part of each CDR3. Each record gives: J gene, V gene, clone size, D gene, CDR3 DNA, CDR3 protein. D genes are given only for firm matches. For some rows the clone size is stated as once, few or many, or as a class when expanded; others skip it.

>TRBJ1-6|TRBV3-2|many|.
TGTGCCAGCAGCCAAGATCTCAGCTCCTATAATTCACCCCTCCACTTT
CASSQDLSSYNSPLHF
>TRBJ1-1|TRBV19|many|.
TGTGCCAGTAAGGCAGGGCACACTGAAGCTTTCTTT
CASKAGHTEAFF
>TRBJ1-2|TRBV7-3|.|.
TGTGCCAGCAGCCTTCGACAGGCTGGCTATGGCTACACCTTC
CASSLRQAGYGYTF
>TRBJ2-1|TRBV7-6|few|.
TGTGCCAGCAGCTTAGGGGGTGGCAGCGCGACCTACAATGAGCAGTTCTTC
CASSLGGGSATYNEQFF
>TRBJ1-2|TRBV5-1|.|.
TGCGCCAGCAGCTTGGAGAGGGCGGCCTATGGCTACACCTTC
CASSLERAAYGYTF
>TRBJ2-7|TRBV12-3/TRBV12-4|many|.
TGTGCCAGCAGTATGGGATACGAGCAGTACTTC
CASSMGYEQYF
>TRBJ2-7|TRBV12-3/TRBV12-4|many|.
TGTGCCAGCAGTCAACAGGGTTGGTCCTACGAGCAGTACTTC
CASSQQGWSYEQYF
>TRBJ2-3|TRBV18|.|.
TGTGCCAGCCTACTCGGTATCACAGATACGCAGTATTTT
CASLLGITDTQYF
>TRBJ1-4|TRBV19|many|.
TGTGCCAGTATCGAGACCGGGCCCGAGGAAAAACTGTTTTTT
CASIETGPEEKLFF
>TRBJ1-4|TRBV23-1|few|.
TGCGCCAGCAGTAGCCGTGGCGCAACTAATGAAAAACTGTTTTTT
CASSSRGATNEKLFF
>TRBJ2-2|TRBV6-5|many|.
TGTGCCAGCAGTTACGTGGCCGATAGTGTCGCCGGGGAGCTGTTTTTT
CASSYVADSVAGELFF
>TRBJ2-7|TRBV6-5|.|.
TGTGCCAGCAGCTCCGGGACACTTTTCGCGTACGAGCAGTACTTC
CASSSGTLFAYEQYF
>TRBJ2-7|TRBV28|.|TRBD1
TGTGCCAGCAGCCTCCACGGGACAGGCCCGCCCGAGCAGTACTTC
CASSLHGTGPPEQYF
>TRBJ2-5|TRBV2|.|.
TGTGCCAGCAGTGAAGATGCAGGGAGAGAGACCCAGTACTTC
CASSEDAGRETQYF
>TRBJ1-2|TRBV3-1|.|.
TGTGCCAGCAGCCAAGGATCGCCAGGGTATGGCTACACCTTC
CASSQGSPGYGYTF
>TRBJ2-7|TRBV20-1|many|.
TGCAGTGCTAGAGATTCGCGACGGCCCCAAAATCCAAAGCAGTACTTC
CSARDSRRPQNPKQYF
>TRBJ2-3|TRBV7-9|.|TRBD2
TGTGCCAGCAGCCCCGTGACTAGCTTCCTAGATACGCAGTATTTT
CASSPVTSFLDTQYF
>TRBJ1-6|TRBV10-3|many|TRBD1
TGTGCCATCAGCCCTCAGGGACAGGGACCTTCACCCCTCCACTTT
CAISPQGQGPSPLHF
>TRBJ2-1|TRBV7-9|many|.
.
CASSSRAPTMSSSSGTAGPNEQFF
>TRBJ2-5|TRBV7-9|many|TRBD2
TGTGCCAGCAGCTCGCACGGGGGGGCCGGAGAGACCCAGTACTTC
CASSSHGGAGETQYF
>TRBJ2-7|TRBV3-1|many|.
TGTGCCAGCAGTGATCTACACCGCCCTGGGCAGTACTTC
CASSDLHRPGQYF
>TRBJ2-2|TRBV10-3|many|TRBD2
TGTGCCATCAGTGGCGGGACTAGCGGGTCTACCGGGGAGCTGTTTTTT
CAISGGTSGSTGELFF
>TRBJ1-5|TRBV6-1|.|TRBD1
TGTGCCAGCAGTGAAGGTTGGACAGGGGGCAGACAGCCCCAGCATTTT
CASSEGWTGGRQPQHF